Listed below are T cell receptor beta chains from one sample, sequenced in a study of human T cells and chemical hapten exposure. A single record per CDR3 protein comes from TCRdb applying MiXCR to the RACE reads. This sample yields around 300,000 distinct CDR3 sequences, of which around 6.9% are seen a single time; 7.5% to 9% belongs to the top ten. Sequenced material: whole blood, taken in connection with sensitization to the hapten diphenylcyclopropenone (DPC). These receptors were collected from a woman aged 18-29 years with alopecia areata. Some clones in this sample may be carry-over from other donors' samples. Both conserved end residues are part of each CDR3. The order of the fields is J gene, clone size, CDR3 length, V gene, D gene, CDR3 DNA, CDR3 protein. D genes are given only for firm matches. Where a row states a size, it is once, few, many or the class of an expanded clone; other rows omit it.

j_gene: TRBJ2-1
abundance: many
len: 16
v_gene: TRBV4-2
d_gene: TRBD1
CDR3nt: TGTGCCAGCAGCCAAGGTCCTGGACAGGTTACTAATGAGCAGTTCTTC
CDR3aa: CASSQGPGQVTNEQFF

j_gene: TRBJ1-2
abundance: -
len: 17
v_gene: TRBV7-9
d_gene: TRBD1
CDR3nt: TGTGCCAGCACTCCCCTGACGGGACAGGGCTTTAACTATGGCTACACCTTC
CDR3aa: CASTPLTGQGFNYGYTF

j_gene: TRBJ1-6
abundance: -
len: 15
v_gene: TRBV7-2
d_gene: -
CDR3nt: TGTGCCAGCAGCTTACGCAGGGTTTATAATTCACCCCTCCACTTT
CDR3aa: CASSLRRVYNSPLHF

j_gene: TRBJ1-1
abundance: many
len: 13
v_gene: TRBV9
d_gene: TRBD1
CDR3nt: TGTGCCAGTACAACAGGGGGCTTAACTGAAGCTTTCTTT
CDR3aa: CASTTGGLTEAFF

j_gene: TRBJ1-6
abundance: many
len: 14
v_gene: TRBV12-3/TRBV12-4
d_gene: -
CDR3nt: TGTGCCAGCAGTTTTGGGCAGGATAATTCACCCCTCCACTTT
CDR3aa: CASSFGQDNSPLHF

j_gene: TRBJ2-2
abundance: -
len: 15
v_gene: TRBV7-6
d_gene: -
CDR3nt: TGTGCCAGCAGCTTATTTTCGGGGGCGGACGGGGAGCTGTTTTTT
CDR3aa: CASSLFSGADGELFF

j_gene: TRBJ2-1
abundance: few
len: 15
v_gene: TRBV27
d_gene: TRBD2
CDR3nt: TGTGCCAGCAGTTCGACGACTAGCCCGGACAATGAGCAGTTCTTC
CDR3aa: CASSSTTSPDNEQFF

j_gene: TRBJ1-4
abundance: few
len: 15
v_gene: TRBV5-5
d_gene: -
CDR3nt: TGTGCCAGCAGCTTATCGGCGGTTTCGAATGAAAAACTGTTTTTT
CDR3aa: CASSLSAVSNEKLFF

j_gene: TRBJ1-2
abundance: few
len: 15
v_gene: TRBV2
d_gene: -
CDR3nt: TGTGCCAGCAGTGAAGTGGGGCTATCCTGGAATGGCTACACCTTC
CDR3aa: CASSEVGLSWNGYTF

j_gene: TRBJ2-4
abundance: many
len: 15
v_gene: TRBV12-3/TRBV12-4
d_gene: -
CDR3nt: TGTGCCAGCAGTCCAGACTCATTTAGCGGAAACATTCAGTACTTC
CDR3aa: CASSPDSFSGNIQYF

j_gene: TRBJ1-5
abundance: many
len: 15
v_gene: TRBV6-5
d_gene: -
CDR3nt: TGTGCCAGCAGTTTAGGGGGTCGAGGCAATCAGCCCCAGCATTTT
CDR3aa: CASSLGGRGNQPQHF

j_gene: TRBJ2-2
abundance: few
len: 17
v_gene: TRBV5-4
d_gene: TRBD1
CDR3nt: TGTGCCAGCAGCTTGGGACAGGGGGCGATTAGCACCGGGGAGCTGTTTTTT
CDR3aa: CASSLGQGAISTGELFF

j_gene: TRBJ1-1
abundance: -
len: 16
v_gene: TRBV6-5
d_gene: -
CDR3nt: TGTGCCAGCAGTTACTTTGGCGGGGAGAAATTCACTGAAGCTTTCTTT
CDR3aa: CASSYFGGEKFTEAFF

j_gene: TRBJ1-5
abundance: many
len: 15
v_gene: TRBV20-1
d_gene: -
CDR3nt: TGCAGTGCTAGAGGGCCACCGATGGACGGTAAGCCCCAGCATTTT
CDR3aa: CSARGPPMDGKPQHF

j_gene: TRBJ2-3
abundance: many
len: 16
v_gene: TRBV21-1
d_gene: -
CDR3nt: TGTGCCAGCAGCTATACCAAGCTAGCGGGGACAGATACGCAGTATTTT
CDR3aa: CASSYTKLAGTDTQYF

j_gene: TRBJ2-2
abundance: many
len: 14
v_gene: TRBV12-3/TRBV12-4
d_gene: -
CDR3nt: TGTGCCAGCAGTTCAAGAGACAGATGGGGGGAGCTGTTTTTT
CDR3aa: CASSSRDRWGELFF

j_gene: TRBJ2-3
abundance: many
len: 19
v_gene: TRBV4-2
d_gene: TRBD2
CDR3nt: TGTGCCAGCAGCCGTGTGGGACTAGCGGGCCTGGGTAGCACAGATACGCAGTATTTT
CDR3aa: CASSRVGLAGLGSTDTQYF

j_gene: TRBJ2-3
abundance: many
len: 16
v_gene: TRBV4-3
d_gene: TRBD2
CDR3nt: TGCGCCAGCAGCCGAGGAGCGGGAATGAACACAGATACGCAGTATTTT
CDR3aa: CASSRGAGMNTDTQYF

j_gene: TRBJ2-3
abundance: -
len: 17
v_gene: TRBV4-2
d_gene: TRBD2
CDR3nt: TGTGCCAGCAGCCAGTCCTCTAGCGGGGGGGTAACAGATACGCAGTATTTT
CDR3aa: CASSQSSSGGVTDTQYF

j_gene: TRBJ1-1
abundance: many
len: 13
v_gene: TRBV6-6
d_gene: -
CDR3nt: TGTGCCAGCAGTTACCAGGAACACACTGAAGCTTTCTTT
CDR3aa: CASSYQEHTEAFF

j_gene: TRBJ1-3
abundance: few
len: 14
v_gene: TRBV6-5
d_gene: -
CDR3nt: TGTGCCAGCAGTTTACGGGACTCTGGAAACACCATATATTTT
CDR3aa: CASSLRDSGNTIYF

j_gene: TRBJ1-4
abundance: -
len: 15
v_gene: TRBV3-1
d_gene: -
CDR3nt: TGTGCCAGCAGCCAGAGGGACCGGCAAATCGAAAAACTGTTTTTT
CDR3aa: CASSQRDRQIEKLFF

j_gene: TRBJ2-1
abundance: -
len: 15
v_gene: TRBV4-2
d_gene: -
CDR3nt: TGTGCCAGCACCCCATCTTTAGGCAGCTACAATGAGCAGTTCTTC
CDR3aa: CASTPSLGSYNEQFF

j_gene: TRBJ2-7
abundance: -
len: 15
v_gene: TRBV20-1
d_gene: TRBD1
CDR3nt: TGCAGTGCTAGAGATGAGACAGGGACAATAGACGAGCAGTACTTC
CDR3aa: CSARDETGTIDEQYF

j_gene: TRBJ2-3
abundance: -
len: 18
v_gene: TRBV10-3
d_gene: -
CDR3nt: TGTGCCATCAGTGAGTCGACCCCAGGAATGGGAGGCACAGATACGCAGTATTTT
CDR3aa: CAISESTPGMGGTDTQYF

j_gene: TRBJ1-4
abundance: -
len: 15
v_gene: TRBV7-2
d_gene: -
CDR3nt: TGTGCCAGCAGCTTAGGGGGAGTAACTAATGAAAAACTGTTTTTT
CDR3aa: CASSLGGVTNEKLFF

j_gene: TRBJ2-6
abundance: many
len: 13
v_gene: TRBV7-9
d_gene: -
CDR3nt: TGTGCCAGCCCGGGGGCTGGGGCCAACGTCCTGACTTTC
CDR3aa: CASPGAGANVLTF

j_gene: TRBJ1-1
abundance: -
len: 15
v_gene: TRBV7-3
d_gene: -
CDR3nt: TGTGCCAGCAGCGGTGGGCGACTCTCTACCACTGAAGCTTTCTTT
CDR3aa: CASSGGRLSTTEAFF

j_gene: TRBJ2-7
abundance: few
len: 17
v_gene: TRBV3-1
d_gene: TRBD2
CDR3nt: TGTGCCAGCAGCCAAGATCTTGGACTAGCGGTACCCTACGAGCAGTACTTC
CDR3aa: CASSQDLGLAVPYEQYF